These T cell receptor beta chains were read from a single sample in a study of Graves' ophthalmopathy and Graves' hyperthyroidism. One entry per CDR3 protein, called by TCRdb with MiXCR from the multiplex PCR reads. The sample carries roughly 350,000 distinct CDR3 sequences, 15% to 20% recorded once. The sequencing sample was made of peripheral blood. These receptor sequences come from an adult woman with stable Graves' hyperthyroidism. Both conserved end residues are trimmed from each CDR3. A clone size is listed for some rows: how often the clone was seen (once, few, many), or a class if it is expanded.

v_gene	j_gene	abundance	CDR3aa
TRBV11-2	TRBJ2-7	.	ASSLEAGSSYEQY
TRBV5-1	TRBJ1-2	few	ASSFEDGYT
TRBV6-1	TRBJ2-7	many	ASVWLAGGAYEQY
TRBV29-1	TRBJ2-7	many	SVVGTVYEQY
TRBV7-2	TRBJ1-2	many	ASSLGRNNYGYT
TRBV11-2	TRBJ2-2	many	ASRARTGFRTGELF
TRBV10-3	TRBJ1-2	many	ATADRVEGYT
TRBV7-9	TRBJ1-6	many	ASSATGSTSPLH
TRBV7-2	TRBJ2-2	many	ASRRAQGGNTGELF
TRBV6-1	TRBJ2-7	many	ASSDPSGLSYEQY
TRBV7-2	TRBJ2-5	many	ASSFWQETQY
TRBV14	TRBJ2-2	many	ASSQATGIGELF
TRBV2	TRBJ2-7	.	ASITDRGGPGEQY
TRBV12-3/TRBV12-4	TRBJ1-1	many	ASSLSGPMNTEAF
TRBV15	TRBJ2-5	many	ATRREAVGGETQY
TRBV5-5	TRBJ2-7	.	ASSRDGVVEQY
TRBV7-7	TRBJ2-7	.	ASSKDRNWEQY
TRBV15	TRBJ1-1	many	ATSRQTGQWFTEAF
TRBV18	TRBJ2-5	many	ASSPGTGQETQY
TRBV19	TRBJ1-1	many	ASSMTGTEAF
TRBV12-5	TRBJ2-5	many	ASGPSEETQY
TRBV6-1	TRBJ2-7	.	ASSVNGYEQY
TRBV4-3	TRBJ2-7	many	ASSRTGAEQY
TRBV28	TRBJ2-4	many	ASNSHAAKNIQY
TRBV11-2	TRBJ1-6	.	ASSHLREVNSPLH
TRBV7-2	TRBJ2-2	.	ASSLGLGSGRGNTGELF
TRBV6-5	TRBJ2-7	many	ASSSPVPPYEQY
TRBV30	TRBJ2-7	.	AWSVSAYRAYEQY
TRBV12-3/TRBV12-4	TRBJ2-2	many	ASRQGQSKGTGELF
TRBV20-1	TRBJ1-2	.	SARDKRRGHYGYT
TRBV14	TRBJ2-4	many	ASSQAGSGHKNIQY
TRBV5-1	TRBJ2-5	many	ASSGDEETQY
TRBV12-3/TRBV12-4	TRBJ2-7	.	ASSAGGSPLSYDQY
TRBV6-2/TRBV6-3	TRBJ2-7	.	ASSKTSSYEQY
TRBV5-1	TRBJ1-3	.	ASSSGLSGYTIY
TRBV12-3/TRBV12-4	TRBJ2-5	many	ASSPTYPQGLLKTQY
TRBV20-1	TRBJ2-5	.	SASPAPETQY
TRBV6-1	TRBJ2-6	many	ASRNKPGYSGANVLT
TRBV11-2	TRBJ2-1	.	ASSPRRRLDNEQF
TRBV7-2	TRBJ1-2	many	ASSLVGSLSGYT
TRBV6-2/TRBV6-3	TRBJ2-7	many	ASSYSLYEQY
TRBV29-1	TRBJ2-2	many	SVEGTSGSTGELF
TRBV28	TRBJ2-7	many	ASSLPGDVPTIEQY
TRBV20-1	TRBJ2-5	.	SGRQGGHQETQY
TRBV6-1	TRBJ2-5	.	ASSEVQVRQETQY
TRBV6-5	TRBJ2-5	many	ASTRTGDIKETQY